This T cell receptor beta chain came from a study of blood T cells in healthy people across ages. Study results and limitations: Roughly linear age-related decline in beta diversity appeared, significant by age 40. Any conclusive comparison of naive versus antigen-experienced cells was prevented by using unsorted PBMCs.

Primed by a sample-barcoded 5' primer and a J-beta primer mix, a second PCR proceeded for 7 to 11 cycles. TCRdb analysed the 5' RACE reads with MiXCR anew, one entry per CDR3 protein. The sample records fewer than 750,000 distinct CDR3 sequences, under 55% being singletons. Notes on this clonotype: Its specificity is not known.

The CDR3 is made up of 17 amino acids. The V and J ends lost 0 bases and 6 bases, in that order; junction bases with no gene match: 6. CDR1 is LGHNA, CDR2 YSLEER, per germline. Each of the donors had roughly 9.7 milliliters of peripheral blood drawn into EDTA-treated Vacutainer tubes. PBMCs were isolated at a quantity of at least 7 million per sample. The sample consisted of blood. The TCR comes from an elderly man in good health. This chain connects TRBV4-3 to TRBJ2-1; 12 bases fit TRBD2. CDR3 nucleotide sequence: TGCGCCAGCAGCCAAGATGTGACTAGCGGGGGTCCCAATGAGCAGTTCTTC. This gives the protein CASSQDVTSGGPNEQFF.